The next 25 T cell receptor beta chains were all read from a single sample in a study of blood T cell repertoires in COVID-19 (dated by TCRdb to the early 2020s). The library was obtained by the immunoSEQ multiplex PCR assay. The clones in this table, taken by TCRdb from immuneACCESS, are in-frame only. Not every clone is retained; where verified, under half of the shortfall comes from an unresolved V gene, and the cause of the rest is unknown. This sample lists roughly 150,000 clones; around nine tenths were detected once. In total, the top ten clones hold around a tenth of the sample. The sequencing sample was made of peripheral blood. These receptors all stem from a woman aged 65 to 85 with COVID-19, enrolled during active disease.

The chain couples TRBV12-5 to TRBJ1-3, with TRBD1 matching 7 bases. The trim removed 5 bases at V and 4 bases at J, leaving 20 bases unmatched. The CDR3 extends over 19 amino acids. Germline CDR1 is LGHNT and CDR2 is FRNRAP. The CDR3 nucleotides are TGTGCTAGTGGTCATCCATTACAGGGGCTTAAAAGGAAGGGAAACACCATATATTTT. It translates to CASGHPLQGLKRKGNTIYF.

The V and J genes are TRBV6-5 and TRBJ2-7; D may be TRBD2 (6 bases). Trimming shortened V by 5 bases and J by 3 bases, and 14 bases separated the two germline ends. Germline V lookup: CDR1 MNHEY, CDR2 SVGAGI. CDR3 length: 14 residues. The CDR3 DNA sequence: TGTGCCAGCAGTAGGGACTGGATCAACTACGAGCAGTACTTC. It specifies CASSRDWINYEQYF.

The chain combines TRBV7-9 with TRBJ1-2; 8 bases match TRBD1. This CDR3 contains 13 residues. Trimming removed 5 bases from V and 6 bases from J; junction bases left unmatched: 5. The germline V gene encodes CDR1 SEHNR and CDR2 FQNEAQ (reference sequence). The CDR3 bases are TGTGCCAGCAGCCCAAGGGACAGGAATGGCTACACCTTC. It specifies CASSPRDRNGYTF.

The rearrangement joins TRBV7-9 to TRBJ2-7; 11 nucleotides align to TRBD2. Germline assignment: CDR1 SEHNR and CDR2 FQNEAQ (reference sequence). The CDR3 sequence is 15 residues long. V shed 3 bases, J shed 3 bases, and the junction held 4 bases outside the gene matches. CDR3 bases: TGTGCCAGCAGCTTGCGACTAGCGGGGCTCTACGAGCAGTACTTC. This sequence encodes CASSLRLAGLYEQYF.

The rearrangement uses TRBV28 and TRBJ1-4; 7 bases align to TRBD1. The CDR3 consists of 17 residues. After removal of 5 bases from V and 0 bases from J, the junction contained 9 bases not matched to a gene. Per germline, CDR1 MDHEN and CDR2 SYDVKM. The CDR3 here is CASSAPGQLATNEKLFF. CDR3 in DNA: TGTGCCAGCAGTGCTCCGGGACAGCTTGCAACTAATGAAAAACTGTTTTTT.

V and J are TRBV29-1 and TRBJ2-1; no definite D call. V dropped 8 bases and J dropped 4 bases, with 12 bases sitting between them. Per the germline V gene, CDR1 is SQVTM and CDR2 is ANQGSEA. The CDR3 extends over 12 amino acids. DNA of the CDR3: TGCAGCCACTTGAGTACTTACAATGAGCAGTTCTTC. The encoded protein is CSHLSTYNEQFF.

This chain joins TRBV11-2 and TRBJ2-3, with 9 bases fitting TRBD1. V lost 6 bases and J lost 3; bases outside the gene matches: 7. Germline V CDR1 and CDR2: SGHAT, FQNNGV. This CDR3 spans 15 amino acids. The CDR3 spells CASSDRGLATDTQYF. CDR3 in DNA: TGTGCCAGCAGTGACAGGGGGTTGGCTACAGATACGCAGTATTTT.

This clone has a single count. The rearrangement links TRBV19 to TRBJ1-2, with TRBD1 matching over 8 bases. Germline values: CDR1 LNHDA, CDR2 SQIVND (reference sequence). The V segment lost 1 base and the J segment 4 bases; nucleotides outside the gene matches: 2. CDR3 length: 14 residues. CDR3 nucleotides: TGTGCCAGTAGTATAGCCACAGGGGGCTATGGCTACACCTTC. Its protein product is CASSIATGGYGYTF.

Written as DNA, the CDR3 is TGTGCCAGCAGTAAAAACAGGGGGATGAACACTGAAGCTTTCTTT. Its protein is CASSKNRGMNTEAFF. The rearrangement links TRBV2 to TRBJ1-1, with 8 bases fitting TRBD1. Germline V gene sequence: CDR1 SNHLY, CDR2 FYNNEI. The CDR3 has 15 amino acids. V dropped 5 bases and J dropped 0; count of bases not matched to a gene: 5.

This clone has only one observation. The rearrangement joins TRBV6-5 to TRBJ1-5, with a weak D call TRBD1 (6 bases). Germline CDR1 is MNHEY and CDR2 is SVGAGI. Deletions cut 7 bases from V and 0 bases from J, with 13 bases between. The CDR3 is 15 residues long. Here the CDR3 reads CASKAGAYSNQPQHF. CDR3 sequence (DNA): TGTGCCAGCAAGGCAGGGGCTTATAGCAATCAGCCCCAGCATTTT.

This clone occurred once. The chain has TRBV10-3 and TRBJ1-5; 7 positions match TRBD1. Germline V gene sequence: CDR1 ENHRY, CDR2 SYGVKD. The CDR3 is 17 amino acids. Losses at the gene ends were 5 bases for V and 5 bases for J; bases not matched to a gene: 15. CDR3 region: CAISPGRVDRSHQPQHF. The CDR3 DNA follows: TGTGCCATCAGTCCCGGTCGGGTGGACAGGTCCCATCAGCCCCAGCATTTT.

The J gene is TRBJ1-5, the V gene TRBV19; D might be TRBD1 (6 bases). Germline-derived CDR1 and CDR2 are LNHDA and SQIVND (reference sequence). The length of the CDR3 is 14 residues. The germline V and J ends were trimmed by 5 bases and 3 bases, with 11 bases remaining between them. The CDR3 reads CASSQGHANQPQHF. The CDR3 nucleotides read TGTGCCAGTAGTCAGGGACACGCCAATCAGCCCCAGCATTTT. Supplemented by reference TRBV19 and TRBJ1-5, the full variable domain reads DGGITQSPKYLFRKEGQNVTLSCEQNLNHDAMYWYRQDPGQGLRLIYYSQIVNDFQKGDIAEGYSVSREKKESFPLTVTSAQKNPTAFYLCASSQGHANQPQHFGDGTRLSIL.

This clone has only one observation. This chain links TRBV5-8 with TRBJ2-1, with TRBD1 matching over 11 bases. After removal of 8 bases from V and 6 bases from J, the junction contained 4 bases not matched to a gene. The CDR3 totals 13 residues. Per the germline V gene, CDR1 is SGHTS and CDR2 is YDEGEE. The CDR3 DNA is TGTGCCAGACGGGACAGGGGGGTCAATGAGCAGTTCTTC. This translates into CARRDRGVNEQFF.

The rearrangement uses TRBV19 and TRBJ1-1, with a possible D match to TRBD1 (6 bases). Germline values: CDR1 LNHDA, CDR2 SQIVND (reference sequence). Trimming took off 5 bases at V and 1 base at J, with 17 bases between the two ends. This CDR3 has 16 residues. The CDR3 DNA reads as TGTGCCAGTAGTTTGTTTTGGGGGCAGCGGAACACTGAAGCTTTCTTT. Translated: CASSLFWGQRNTEAFF.

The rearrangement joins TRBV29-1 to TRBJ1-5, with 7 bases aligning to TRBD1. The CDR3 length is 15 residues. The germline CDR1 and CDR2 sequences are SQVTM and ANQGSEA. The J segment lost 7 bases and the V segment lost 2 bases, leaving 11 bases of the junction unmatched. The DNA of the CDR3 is TGCAGCGTTGAATTCGGACAGGTGCCTTTCCAGCCCCAGCATTTT. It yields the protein CSVEFGQVPFQPQHF.

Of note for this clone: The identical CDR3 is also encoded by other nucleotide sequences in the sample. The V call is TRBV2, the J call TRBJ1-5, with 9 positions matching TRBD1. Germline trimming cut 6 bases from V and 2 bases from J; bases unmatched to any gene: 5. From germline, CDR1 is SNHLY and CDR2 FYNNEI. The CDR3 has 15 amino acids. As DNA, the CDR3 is TGTGCCAGCAGAGGGGACAGGGCGGGCAATCAGCCCCAGCATTTT. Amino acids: CASRGDRAGNQPQHF.

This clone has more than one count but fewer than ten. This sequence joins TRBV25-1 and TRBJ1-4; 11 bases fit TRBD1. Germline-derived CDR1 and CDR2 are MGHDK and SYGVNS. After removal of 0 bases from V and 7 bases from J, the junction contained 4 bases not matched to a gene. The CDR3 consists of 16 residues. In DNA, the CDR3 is TGTGCCAGCAGTGAATATCTTGGGACAGGGGGTGAAAAACTGTTTTTT. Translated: CASSEYLGTGGEKLFF.

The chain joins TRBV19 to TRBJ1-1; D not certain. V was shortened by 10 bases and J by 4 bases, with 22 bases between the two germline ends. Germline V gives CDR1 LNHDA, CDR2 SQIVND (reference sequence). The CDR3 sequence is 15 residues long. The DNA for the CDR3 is TGTGCCACTCAAATATCCCACGGTGTGAGCACTGAAGCTTTCTTT. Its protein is CATQISHGVSTEAFF.

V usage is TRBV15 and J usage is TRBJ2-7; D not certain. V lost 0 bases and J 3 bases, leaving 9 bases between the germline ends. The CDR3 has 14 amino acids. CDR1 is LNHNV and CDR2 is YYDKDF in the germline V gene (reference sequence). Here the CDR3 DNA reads TGTGCCACCAGCAGAGATCGGGTCCACTACGAGCAGTACTTC. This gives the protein CATSRDRVHYEQYF.

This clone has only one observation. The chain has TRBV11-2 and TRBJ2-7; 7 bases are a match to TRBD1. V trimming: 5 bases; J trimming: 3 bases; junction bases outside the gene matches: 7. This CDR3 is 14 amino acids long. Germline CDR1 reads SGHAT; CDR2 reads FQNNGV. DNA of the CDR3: TGTGCCAGCAGCGCAGACAGGGTTTACTACGAGCAGTACTTC. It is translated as CASSADRVYYEQYF.

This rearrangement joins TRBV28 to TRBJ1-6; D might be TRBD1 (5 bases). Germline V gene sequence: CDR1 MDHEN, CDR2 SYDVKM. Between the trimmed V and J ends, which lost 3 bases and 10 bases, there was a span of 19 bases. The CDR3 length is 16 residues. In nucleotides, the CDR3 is TGTGCCAGCAGTTTGAGTGGACGGCCGGGGGGGTCACCCCTCCACTTT. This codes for CASSLSGRPGGSPLHF. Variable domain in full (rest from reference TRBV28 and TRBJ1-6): DVKVTQSSRYLVKRTGEKVFLECVQDMDHENMFWYRQDPGLGLRLIYFSYDVKMKEKGDIPEGYSVSREKKERFSLILESASTNQTSMYLCASSLSGRPGGSPLHFGNGTRLTVT.

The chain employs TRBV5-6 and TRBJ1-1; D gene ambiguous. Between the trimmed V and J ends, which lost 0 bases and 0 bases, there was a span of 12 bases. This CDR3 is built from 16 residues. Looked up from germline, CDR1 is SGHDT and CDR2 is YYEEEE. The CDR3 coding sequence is TGTGCCAGCAGCTTGGATGAGTCCAGGCTGAACACTGAAGCTTTCTTT. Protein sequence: CASSLDESRLNTEAFF.

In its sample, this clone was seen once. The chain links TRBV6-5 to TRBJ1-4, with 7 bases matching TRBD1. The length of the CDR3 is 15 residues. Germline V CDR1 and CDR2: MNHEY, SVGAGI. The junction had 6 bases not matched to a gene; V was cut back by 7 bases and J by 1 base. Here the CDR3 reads CASTPGGRTNEKLFF. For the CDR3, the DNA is TGTGCCAGCACCCCAGGGGGGCGAACTAATGAAAAACTGTTTTTT.

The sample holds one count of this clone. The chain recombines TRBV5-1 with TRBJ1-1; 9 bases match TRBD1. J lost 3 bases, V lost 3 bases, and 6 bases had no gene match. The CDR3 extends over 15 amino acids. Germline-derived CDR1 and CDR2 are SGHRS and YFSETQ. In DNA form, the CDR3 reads TGCGCCAGCAGCTGGGGATGGGACAGGGACACTGAAGCTTTCTTT. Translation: CASSWGWDRDTEAFF.

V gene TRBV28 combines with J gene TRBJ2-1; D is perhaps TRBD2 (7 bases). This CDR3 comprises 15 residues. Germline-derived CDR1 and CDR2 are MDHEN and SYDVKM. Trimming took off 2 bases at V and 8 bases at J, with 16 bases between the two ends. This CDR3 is CASSLGGGVSHEQFF. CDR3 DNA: TGTGCCAGCAGTTTAGGAGGGGGGGTTTCCCATGAGCAGTTCTTC.